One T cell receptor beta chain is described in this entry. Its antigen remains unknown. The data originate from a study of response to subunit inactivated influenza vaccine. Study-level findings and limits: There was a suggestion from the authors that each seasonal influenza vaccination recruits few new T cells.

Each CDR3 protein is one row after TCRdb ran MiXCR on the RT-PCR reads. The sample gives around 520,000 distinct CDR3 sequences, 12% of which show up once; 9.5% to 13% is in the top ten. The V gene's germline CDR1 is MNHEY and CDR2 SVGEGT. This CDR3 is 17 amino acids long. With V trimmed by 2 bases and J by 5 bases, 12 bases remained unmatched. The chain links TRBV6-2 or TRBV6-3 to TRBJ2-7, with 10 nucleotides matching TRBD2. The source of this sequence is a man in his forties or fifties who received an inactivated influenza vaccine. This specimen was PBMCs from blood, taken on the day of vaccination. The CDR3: CASSYPTSGPEADEQYF. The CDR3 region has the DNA TGTGCCAGCAGTTACCCGACTAGCGGGCCGGAGGCGGACGAGCAGTACTTC.